This T cell receptor beta chain comes out of a study of cytomegalovirus exposure and HLA in healthy donors. Points from the study as a whole: Of the V segments, some could not be distinguished, including TRBV6-2 and TRBV6-3, and were excluded. Donor immune exposure was known only as CMV serostatus. Specific recognition of CMV antigens was confirmed in vitro for a few chains (all CMV-associated).

Turning to this clone: What it binds is unknown.

The V and J ends lost 5 bases and 5 bases respectively, with 9 bases between them. CDR1 MDHEN and CDR2 SYDVKM come from the germline V gene. This CDR3 spans 13 amino acids. The primer mix had 60 Vbeta and 13 Jbeta primers. The protocol was immunoSEQ multiplex PCR, while the TCRdb copy is restricted to in-frame clones and leaves out a portion. The sample has some 150,000 clones, roughly 78% seen once. Source material: PBMCs. The sequence was obtained from a man aged 50-60 years in good health and CMV-seropositive. The chain has TRBV28 and TRBJ2-2, with unresolved D. The CDR3 DNA reads TGTGCCAGCAGTCTCCCGGGTACCGGGGAGCTGTTTTTT. Encoded protein: CASSLPGTGELFF.